The rows below give T cell receptor beta chains drawn from one sample of a study of control samples from healthy donors and cancer patients. The protocol was immunoSEQ multiplex PCR, while the TCRdb copy is restricted to in-frame clones and leaves out a portion. The sample comprises some 150,000 clones, 93% of which are singletons, and under 2.5% rests with the top ten. Sequences were obtained from blood. These receptors were collected from a man aged 45-65 years in good health. The CDR3 runs from the conserved cysteine through the conserved F or W. The D gene is left open where the match is weak. Some rows have no size entry. The others give once, few or many, or a class for an expanded clone.

size,V,J,D,DNA,CDR3
.,TRBV5-4,TRBJ1-2,.,TGTGCCAGCGGACGTTCCGTGACCAGCGGCTATGGCTACACCTTC,CASGRSVTSGYGYTF
.,TRBV28,TRBJ2-7,.,TGTGCCAGCACCCAGGCTGTTGGCGGGGCCTACGAGCAGTACTTC,CASTQAVGGAYEQYF
.,TRBV10-2,TRBJ2-6,.,TGCGCCAGCAACAGTGGGGCCAACGTCCTGACTTTC,CASNSGANVLTF
.,TRBV18,TRBJ1-2,TRBD1,TGTGCCAGCTCACCAGCCGACAGGGTTGGGTATGGCTACACCTTC,CASSPADRVGYGYTF
.,TRBV6-1,TRBJ2-1,.,TGTGCCAGCAGTGAAGTCCGGACTCTCTTC,CASSEVRTLF
.,TRBV3-1/TRBV3-2,TRBJ2-3,TRBD1,TGTGCCAGCAGCCAAGATTTCAGGGGGCGAGGAGATACGCAGTATTTT,CASSQDFRGRGDTQYF
.,TRBV9,TRBJ2-2,.,TGTGCCAGCAGCTCCTTTATACTAGCCTCTACCGGGGAGCTGTTTTTT,CASSSFILASTGELFF
.,TRBV29-1,TRBJ1-2,TRBD1,TGCAGCGCCCTGGCGACAGGGTATTATGATTATGGCTACACCTTC,CSALATGYYDYGYTF
.,TRBV2,TRBJ2-7,.,TGTGCCAGCAATGGCACAGCCTACGAGCAGTACTTC,CASNGTAYEQYF
.,TRBV21-1,TRBJ2-7,.,TGTGCCAGCAGCAAAGCGCTTCCGGGACTAGATGCCTACGAGCAGTACTTC,CASSKALPGLDAYEQYF
.,TRBV28,TRBJ2-7,TRBD2,TGTGCCAGCAGTTCCCCCCGGACTAGCGGGAGTAACGAGCAGTACTTC,CASSSPRTSGSNEQYF
once,TRBV5-1,TRBJ2-5,TRBD2,TGCGCCAGCAGCCCGGGACTAGCGGAGGAGACCCAGTACTTC,CASSPGLAEETQYF
.,TRBV19,TRBJ1-2,.,TGTGCCAGTAGTATCGGTCCCTCGGGAGGCTACACCTTC,CASSIGPSGGYTF
.,TRBV30,TRBJ2-7,.,TGTGCCTGGGGGCAAGGGAGAGTTGACGAGCAGTACTTC,CAWGQGRVDEQYF
.,TRBV28,TRBJ1-2,.,TGTGCCAGCAGTTCTACTAGTGGCTACACCTTC,CASSSTSGYTF
.,TRBV27,TRBJ1-6,.,TGTGCCAGCAGTCCTCTGAATTCACCCCTCCACTTT,CASSPLNSPLHF
.,TRBV6-5,TRBJ1-1,.,TGTGCCAGCAGTTACTCTTGGGGGGATGTAACTGAAGCTTTCTTT,CASSYSWGDVTEAFF
.,TRBV19,TRBJ2-6,.,TGTGCCAGTAGTATTGGTTTCTCTGGGGCCAACGTCCTGACTTTC,CASSIGFSGANVLTF
once,TRBV3-1/TRBV3-2,TRBJ2-5,TRBD1,TGTGCCAGCAGCACGCGACAGGGGGCGGGCCAAGAGACCCAGTACTTC,CASSTRQGAGQETQYF
.,TRBV6-6,TRBJ1-4,.,TGTGCCAGCAGACTCCCCAGGGGAGAAAAACTGTTTTTT,CASRLPRGEKLFF
.,TRBV5-1,TRBJ2-1,.,TGCGCCAGCAGCTTCGGGTCGATTCTCCTCCCCAACTACAATGAGCAGTTCTTC,CASSFGSILLPNYNEQFF
.,TRBV25-1,TRBJ1-2,.,TGTGCCAGCAGTGGCGGAGGTTTGGTTTGGACCGGCTACACCTTC,CASSGGGLVWTGYTF
.,TRBV7-9,TRBJ2-7,TRBD1,TGTGCCAGCAGCCCCAGGGACAGAATCGTCTACGAGCAGTACTTC,CASSPRDRIVYEQYF
.,TRBV14,TRBJ2-2,TRBD2,TGTGCCAGCAGCCAGGGACTAGCTCCGAACACCGGGGAGCTGTTTTTT,CASSQGLAPNTGELFF
.,TRBV4-2,TRBJ2-6,.,TGTGCCAGCAGCCAAGAGGGGAGCTCTGGGGCCAACGTCCTGACTTTC,CASSQEGSSGANVLTF
.,TRBV24-1,TRBJ1-1,.,TGTGCCACCAGTGCAGGAAACACTGAAGCTTTCTTT,CATSAGNTEAFF
.,TRBV7-2,TRBJ1-5,.,TGTGCCAGCAGCTCGGTCCCCCTCCCTAATCAGCCCCAGCATTTT,CASSSVPLPNQPQHF
.,TRBV6-4,TRBJ1-5,TRBD1,TGTGCCAGCAGTGACCCGGACAGGGATAGCAATCAGCCCCAGCATTTT,CASSDPDRDSNQPQHF
.,TRBV5-6,TRBJ2-7,.,TGTGCCAGCAGCTTGGTCCCAGGGATGTCCTACGAGCAGTACTTC,CASSLVPGMSYEQYF
.,TRBV7-8,TRBJ2-3,TRBD1,TGTGCCAGCAGCATAGGACAGGGGACAGATACGCAGTATTTT,CASSIGQGTDTQYF
.,TRBV19,TRBJ2-5,TRBD2,TGTGCCAGTAGTCGACTAGCGGAAGAGACCCAGTACTTC,CASSRLAEETQYF
.,TRBV10-3,TRBJ2-3,.,TGTGCCATCAGTGAGTCACCAGATACGCAGTATTTT,CAISESPDTQYF
once,TRBV3-1/TRBV3-2,TRBJ2-5,TRBD2,TGTGCCAGCAGCTCCGGGACTAAAGAGACCCAGTACTTC,CASSSGTKETQYF
.,TRBV7-2,TRBJ2-7,.,TGTGCCAGCAGCTTAGGGCAGGGTTCAGGGATTGACGAGCAGTACTTC,CASSLGQGSGIDEQYF